The present entry profiles one T cell receptor beta chain with its context. Its antigen is as yet unknown. An input of about 0.5 to 1 ug of RNA was subjected to reverse transcription using random hexamers. A multiplex approach, immunoSEQ multiplex PCR, amplified TCR beta CDR3 across 54 Vbeta and 13 Jbeta. TCRdb recomputed calls from the immunoSEQ multiplex PCR reads with MiXCR, one row per CDR3 protein. The sample has roughly 200,000 distinct CDR3 sequences, nearly 97% seen once; the top ten hold approximately 0.09%. Sequencing of TCR beta was performed on blood CD8+ T cells and on blood CD4+ T cells. This entry comes from a study of CD8 T cells in Susac syndrome. General observations from the study: Individuals included in the TCR sequencing and HLA analysis were acknowledged by the study to be relatively few in number.

The receptor's source is a human donor with multiple sclerosis. Material for sequencing was CD4+ T cells from PBMCs.

CDR3 residues: CASTDQQARETQYF. CDR3 nucleotide sequence: TGTGCCAGCACCGATCAACAGGCTCGGGAGACCCAGTACTTC. The V call is TRBV7-9, the J call TRBJ2-5; TRBD1 might be the D (5 bases). Germline V lookup: CDR1 SEHNR, CDR2 FQNEAQ (reference sequence). V was pared by 7 bases and J by 5 bases, with 17 bases between. There are 14 residues in the CDR3.